These T cell receptor beta chains were read from a single sample in a study of shared clonotypes between healthy human individuals. The data were produced by immunoSEQ multiplex PCR, yet TCRdb's version contains in-frame clones alone and is incomplete. The data show about 2.4 million clones, with more than 85% seen just once and 0.36% held by the top ten. The sequenced sample was naive CD4+ T cells from PBMCs. These TCRs come from a man between 18 and 35 years old in good health. Some clones in this sample may be carry-over from other donors' samples. The CDR3 runs from the conserved cysteine through the conserved F or W. Fields, in order: clone size, J gene, D gene, V gene, CDR3 DNA, CDR3 protein. D genes are given only for firm matches. Clone size is given for some rows only: seen once, a few or many times, or a class if the clone is expanded.

>-|TRBJ2-4|-|TRBV29-1
TGCAGCGTTGGGGCCAAAAACATTCAGTACTTC
CSVGAKNIQYF
>-|TRBJ2-1|-|TRBV27
TGTGCCAGCAGCTCGGGACAAACCTACAATGAGCAGTTCTTC
CASSSGQTYNEQFF
>-|TRBJ2-7|TRBD2|TRBV7-2
TGTGCCAGCAGCTCATCGACTAGCCCATACGAGCAGTACTTC
CASSSSTSPYEQYF
>-|TRBJ1-1|TRBD1|TRBV7-3
TGTGCCAGCAGCTTGACAGGGGCGGACACTGAAGCTTTCTTT
CASSLTGADTEAFF
>few|TRBJ1-1|-|TRBV4-1
TGCGCCAGCAGCCAAGAGCTGGGCTTGAACACTGAAGCTTTCTTT
CASSQELGLNTEAFF
>-|TRBJ2-7|-|TRBV6-5
TGTGCCAGCAGTTACTCGGCGGGGCATCTGTCCTACGAGCAGTACTTC
CASSYSAGHLSYEQYF
>-|TRBJ2-4|TRBD2|TRBV28
TGTGCCAGCAGTTTATGGACTAGCGGGACAGCCAAAAACATTCAGTACTTC
CASSLWTSGTAKNIQYF
>once|TRBJ2-4|-|TRBV5-4
TGTGCCAGCAGCTTTGTTTCTGGGGCTCGGTACTTC
CASSFVSGARYF
>-|TRBJ2-7|TRBD2|TRBV11-2
TGTGCCAGCAGCGTCGGACTAGCGGGAGGTCTCTCCTACGAGCAGTACTTC
CASSVGLAGGLSYEQYF
>-|TRBJ2-2|TRBD2|TRBV15
TGTGCCACCAGCAGAGTCATTGGACTAGCGGCCGGGGAGCTGTTTTTT
CATSRVIGLAAGELFF
>-|TRBJ1-5|-|TRBV6-6
TGTGCCAGCAGTTACGGGAGGGGGGGCAATCAGCCCCAGCATTTT
CASSYGRGGNQPQHF
>-|TRBJ2-3|-|TRBV11-2
TGTGCCAGCAGCTTATTCTTGGTCGGAACCACAGATACGCAGTATTTT
CASSLFLVGTTDTQYF
>-|TRBJ2-5|-|TRBV5-4
TGTGCCAGCAGCCAAGGGGGAGTCGGGAAACAAGAGACCCAGTACTTC
CASSQGGVGKQETQYF
>-|TRBJ1-1|-|TRBV19
TGTGCCAGTAGTAAGGAAATTTCAAACACTGAAGCTTTCTTT
CASSKEISNTEAFF
>-|TRBJ2-7|TRBD2|TRBV27
TGTGCCAGCAGTTCACCATCTAGCGGGAGTGCGTACGAGCAGTACTTC
CASSSPSSGSAYEQYF
>-|TRBJ2-5|TRBD2|TRBV6-4
TGTGCCAGCAGCGGGACTAGCCGGGCCGTGACCCAGTACTTC
CASSGTSRAVTQYF
>-|TRBJ2-7|TRBD1|TRBV28
TGTGCCAGCATTCCGGGACAGGGGGCCTACGAGCAGTACTTC
CASIPGQGAYEQYF
>-|TRBJ2-2|TRBD1|TRBV7-9
TGTGCCAGCAGCGTTTCGGGACAGCCCATTCACACCGGGGAGCTGTTTTTT
CASSVSGQPIHTGELFF
>-|TRBJ2-5|-|TRBV28
TGTGCCAGCAGAATATGGGGTTGGGGGGAGACCCAGTACTTC
CASRIWGWGETQYF
>-|TRBJ2-7|-|TRBV5-1
TGCGCCAGCAGCACCGGGCCCGAGCAGTACTTC
CASSTGPEQYF
>-|TRBJ2-5|-|TRBV2
TGTGCCAGCAGTGACTCGGGGAGGGAGACCCAGTACTTC
CASSDSGRETQYF
>many|TRBJ2-2|TRBD2|TRBV11-3
TGTGCCAGCAGCTTAGCGGCGGGAGGCACCGGGGAGCTGTTTTTT
CASSLAAGGTGELFF
>-|TRBJ2-5|TRBD2|TRBV4-2
TGTGCCAGCAGCCAAGGAGCGGGAGGTAGTCAAGAGACCCAGTACTTC
CASSQGAGGSQETQYF
>-|TRBJ2-2|-|TRBV5-1
TGCGCCAGCAGCTTCTTAACCGGGGAGCTGTTTTTT
CASSFLTGELFF
>-|TRBJ1-1|-|TRBV11-1
TGTGCCAGCAGCCGGACAGCCTCTCGTGAGGCTTTCTTT
CASSRTASREAFF
>-|TRBJ2-1|TRBD2|TRBV14
TGTGCCAGCAGCCAGGGACTAGCGGGAGTAGCAGTGGGCTACAATGAGCAGTTCTTC
CASSQGLAGVAVGYNEQFF
>-|TRBJ2-5|-|TRBV28
TGTGCCAGCAGTTTATTAGGCGACGCTCGGACCCAGTACTTC
CASSLLGDARTQYF
>-|TRBJ2-2|-|TRBV11-2
TGTGCCAGCAGCTCCCAGCGGAAGCCGAACACCGGGGAGCTGTTTTTT
CASSSQRKPNTGELFF
>-|TRBJ1-2|-|TRBV5-4
TGTGCCAGCAGCTACATCCCCGGGACAGGCTACACCTTC
CASSYIPGTGYTF
>-|TRBJ2-7|-|TRBV6-5
TGTGCCAGCAGTCGCGACGGGACCGGGCAGGGCGAGCAGTACTTC
CASSRDGTGQGEQYF
>-|TRBJ2-3|TRBD2|TRBV10-3
TGTGCCATCAGCGGACTAGCGGGAGTTACAGATACGCAGTATTTT
CAISGLAGVTDTQYF
>-|TRBJ2-7|TRBD2|TRBV5-1
TGCGCCAGCAGCCTTTCTAGCGGGAGCTCCTACGAGCAGTACTTC
CASSLSSGSSYEQYF
>-|TRBJ2-1|-|TRBV7-2
TGTGCCAGCAGCTTATTTGGGCTATACAATGAGCAGTTCTTC
CASSLFGLYNEQFF
>-|TRBJ2-7|TRBD1|TRBV28
TGTGCCAGCAGTCCTGCGGACAGGGCCAGGTACGAGCAGTACTTC
CASSPADRARYEQYF
>-|TRBJ2-5|TRBD2|TRBV10-2
TGCGCCAGCAGGGCGGGAGGGGCAGTGGGTTGGACCCAGTACTTC
CASRAGGAVGWTQYF
>-|TRBJ2-2|-|TRBV5-1
TGCGCCAGCAGCTTGCAGGTCGGGGGTGGCACCGGGGAGCTGTTTTTT
CASSLQVGGGTGELFF
>-|TRBJ2-1|-|TRBV6-4
TGTGCCAGCAGTGACATCTTAAGGGCTGGCTGGTACAATGAGCAGTTCTTC
CASSDILRAGWYNEQFF
>-|TRBJ1-1|-|TRBV5-1
TGCGCCAGCAGCTTGGGGTACGGGGACACTGAAGCTTTCTTT
CASSLGYGDTEAFF
>-|TRBJ2-2|-|TRBV5-5
TGTGCCAGCAGCCATACACAGGGTACCGGGGAGCTGTTTTTT
CASSHTQGTGELFF
>-|TRBJ2-1|-|TRBV28
TGTGCCAGCAGTTCATTTACCCCAGGGGGGAGCTCCTACAATGAGCAGTTCTTC
CASSSFTPGGSSYNEQFF
>-|TRBJ2-1|TRBD2|TRBV18
TGTGCCAGCTCACCAGGCGGGAGCTCCTACAATGAGCAGTTCTTC
CASSPGGSSYNEQFF
>-|TRBJ2-4|TRBD2|TRBV27
TGTGCCAGCAGTTTATCTAGCGGGAGGAGTATTAAGTACTTC
CASSLSSGRSIKYF
>once|TRBJ2-3|TRBD2|TRBV5-1
TGCGCCAGCAGCTCTCAACCTCTTAGCGGGGCTGGCACAGATACGCAGTATTTT
CASSSQPLSGAGTDTQYF
>-|TRBJ2-1|-|TRBV4-3
TGCGCCAGCAGCCAAGAGTGGCGGTACTCCTACAATGAGCAGTTCTTC
CASSQEWRYSYNEQFF
>-|TRBJ2-7|TRBD1|TRBV5-1
TGCGCCAGCAGCTTGGAAGGAAGGGGGCCCCACGAGCAGTACTTC
CASSLEGRGPHEQYF
>-|TRBJ1-5|-|TRBV28
TGTGCCAGCAGTTCAGGGACAAATAGCAATCAGCCCCAGCATTTT
CASSSGTNSNQPQHF
>-|TRBJ1-2|-|TRBV7-2
TGTGCCAGCCCCAGCGGGGGCGCGAACTATGGCTACACCTTC
CASPSGGANYGYTF
>-|TRBJ2-5|-|TRBV9
TGTGCCAGCAGCGTGGGACTAAGGGGTGGACAGGAGACCCAGTACTTC
CASSVGLRGGQETQYF
>once|TRBJ1-5|-|TRBV6-1
TGTGCCAGCAGGAAGTCGGGGGGGGTTAATCAGCCCCAGCATTTT
CASRKSGGVNQPQHF
>-|TRBJ1-1|TRBD1|TRBV28
TGTGCCAGCAGACGAGAGACAGGGGTGACTGAAGCTTTCTTT
CASRRETGVTEAFF
>-|TRBJ1-2|-|TRBV28
TGTGCCAGCACCCTCCCGGGACCAGATCCTTATGGCTACACCTTC
CASTLPGPDPYGYTF
>-|TRBJ2-1|-|TRBV28
TGTGCCAGCAGCTCCGACAGGCTCTACTACAATGAGCAGTTCTTC
CASSSDRLYYNEQFF
>-|TRBJ1-1|-|TRBV4-1
TGCGCCAGCAGCCAAGATCCGAATGGCGGGACTGAAGATTTCTTT
CASSQDPNGGTEDFF
>-|TRBJ2-3|-|TRBV7-2
TGTGCCAGCAGCTACGCACTACCGGGTGTCGGTACAGATACGCAGTATTTT
CASSYALPGVGTDTQYF
>-|TRBJ1-1|-|TRBV9
TGTGCCAGCGGGCGACAGAACACTGAAGCTTTCTTT
CASGRQNTEAFF
>-|TRBJ1-4|-|TRBV28
TGTGCCAGCAGTTCGGTCAGGAGGAGCCATAATGAAAAACTGTTTTTT
CASSSVRRSHNEKLFF
>-|TRBJ2-1|-|TRBV5-1
TGCGCCAGCAGCTCTCAAGGCCCCGAGCAGTTCTTC
CASSSQGPEQFF